This T cell receptor (beta chain) was sequenced during a study of blood T cell repertoires in COVID-19. Germline V gene lookup returns CDR1 LNHNV and CDR2 YYDKDF (reference sequence). This CDR3 has 16 residues. V shed 0 bases and J 3 bases; nucleotides not matched to a gene: 5. In the authors' methods: Using reference gene primer amplification, nucleated cell counts were estimated. Using immunoSEQ multiplex PCR, the repertoire was profiled, and TCRdb retains in-frame clones only, with some absent. V and J calls and clone size are those listed in that table; D and trimming were worked out from the DNA. Here the sample spans around 200,000 clones, 75% to 90% being singletons.

The gene calls are TRBV15 and TRBJ2-7; TRBD1 agrees at 10 bases. The receptor comes from a woman in her 30s who had been exposed to COVID-19. Material for sequencing was PBMCs or T cells enriched from blood (not recorded which). The CDR3 here is CATSRDLDRGIYEQYF. DNA of the CDR3: TGTGCCACCAGCAGAGATTTGGACAGGGGGATCTACGAGCAGTACTTC.